A selection of T cell receptor beta chains follows, all from one sample in a study of early T cells in non-severe SARS-CoV-2 infection. TCRdb reprocessed the 5' RACE reads via MiXCR and lists one record per CDR3 protein. The table shows approximately 68,000 distinct CDR3 sequences, with around 9.1% occurring only once. Sequences were derived from whole blood, sampled at baseline. All receptors come from an adult who was a healthcare worker with PCR-confirmed SARS-CoV-2 infection or an uninfected control (not recorded which). The CDR3 runs from the conserved cysteine through the conserved F or W. A D gene is named only where the DNA matches it firmly. The listing skips clone size in some rows; elsewhere it reads once, few, many or a size class.

j_gene,d_gene,abundance,v_gene,CDR3aa,CDR3nt
TRBJ2-3,NA,NA,TRBV29-1,CSVEGGSTDTQYF,TGCAGCGTTGAAGGGGGTAGCACAGATACGCAGTATTTT
TRBJ2-4,NA,few,TRBV12-3/TRBV12-4,CASSSISNIQYF,TGTGCCAGCAGTTCTATTTCGAACATTCAGTACTTC
TRBJ1-3,NA,few,TRBV10-2,CATLNSGNTIYF,TGCGCCACCTTAAACTCTGGAAACACCATATATTTT
TRBJ2-7,TRBD2,few,TRBV4-2,CASSQVAGETYEQYF,TGTGCCAGCAGCCAAGTAGCGGGGGAGACCTACGAGCAGTACTTC
TRBJ1-6,TRBD1,few,TRBV20-1,CSAPTGSLWNSPLHF,TGCAGTGCTCCGACAGGGTCCCTATGGAATTCACCCCTCCACTTT
TRBJ2-7,NA,many,TRBV5-1,CASSSRQGYEQYF,TGCGCCAGCAGCTCCCGCCAGGGTTACGAGCAGTACTTC
TRBJ2-3,NA,few,TRBV6-2/TRBV6-3,CASHQRPSTQYF,TGTGCCAGCCACCAACGCCCCAGCACGCAGTATTTT
TRBJ2-1,NA,few,TRBV20-1,CSASSIGTTLWNEQFF,TGCAGTGCTAGCTCTATAGGGACCACGCTTTGGAATGAGCAGTTCTTC
TRBJ1-1,TRBD1,many,TRBV7-2,CASCLTGSNTEAFF,TGTGCCAGCTGTTTGACAGGGTCGAACACTGAAGCTTTCTTT
TRBJ2-7,NA,few,TRBV20-1,CSARGFSEYSYEQYF,TGCAGTGCTAGAGGTTTCAGCGAATACTCCTACGAGCAGTACTTC
TRBJ1-2,NA,many,TRBV25-1,CASSGGLEGFPSYGYTF,TGTGCCAGCAGTGGTGGGTTGGAGGGGTTCCCCTCCTATGGCTACACCTTC
TRBJ1-2,TRBD1,many,TRBV5-1,CASSPRTGNYGYTF,TGCGCCAGCAGCCCGAGGACAGGGAACTATGGCTACACCTTC
TRBJ1-4,NA,NA,TRBV12-3/TRBV12-4,CASRRFEEEKLFF,TGTGCCAGCAGACGATTCGAGGAGGAAAAACTGTTTTTT
TRBJ2-2,NA,NA,TRBV11-2,CASSQPGVGELFF,TGTGCCAGCAGCCAACCGGGTGTGGGGGAGCTGTTTTTT
TRBJ1-1,NA,many,TRBV6-5,CASSFTANTEAFF,TGTGCCAGCAGTTTTACAGCTAACACTGAAGCTTTCTTT
TRBJ2-7,NA,few,TRBV28,CASSLSRQYSYEQYF,TGTGCCAGCAGTTTAAGCCGCCAATACTCCTACGAGCAGTACTTC
TRBJ2-2,TRBD1,many,TRBV4-2,CASSQHNQSPGQTNTGELFF,TGTGCCAGCAGCCAACACAACCAAAGTCCGGGACAGACAAACACCGGGGAGCTGTTTTTT
TRBJ2-2,NA,few,TRBV4-3,CASSQDIGGQYTGELFF,TGCGCCAGCAGCCAAGATATCGGGGGGCAATACACCGGGGAGCTGTTTTTT
TRBJ1-3,NA,NA,TRBV20-1,CSARTVSGNTIYF,TGCAGTGCGCGGACGGTGTCTGGAAACACCATATATTTT
TRBJ2-3,NA,many,TRBV6-4,CASSATTELTDTQYF,TGTGCCAGCAGTGCGACTACCGAGCTCACAGATACGCAGTATTTT
TRBJ2-2,TRBD2,NA,TRBV5-4,CASSWTSVGTGELFF,TGTGCCAGCAGTTGGACTAGCGTAGGCACCGGGGAGCTGTTTTTT
TRBJ1-5,NA,many,TRBV20-1,CSAPGTGAGRQPQHF,TGCAGTGCCCCTGGGACGGGGGCAGGTCGTCAGCCCCAGCATTTT